This T cell receptor (beta chain) was found in a study of blood T cell repertoires in COVID-19. Overall study: PBMCs, B-cell-depleted T cells, or T cells provided the cDNA or gDNA that made up the material.

TCRdb's copy holds only in-frame clones and misses some; the assay was immunoSEQ multiplex PCR. The table lists about 170,000 clones, over 80% of them singletons. The ends lost 5 bases at V and 4 bases at J; junction bases unmatched: 7. The germline V gene has CDR1 MNHEY and CDR2 SMNVEV (reference sequence). This CDR3 contains 15 residues. Source material: peripheral blood. This TCR was recovered from a young man with COVID-19, enrolled during active disease. This sequence joins TRBV27 and TRBJ2-5; 10 positions agree with TRBD1. The CDR3 loop reads CASSQDRGLGETQYF. CDR3 DNA sequence: TGTGCCAGCAGTCAAGACAGGGGGCTGGGAGAGACCCAGTACTTC.